A single sample gave rise to the 11 T cell receptor beta chains below, sequenced in a study of blood T cell repertoires in COVID-19. Clones were sequenced by immunoSEQ multiplex PCR, and TCRdb holds only the in-frame ones, with some missing. The table shows tens of thousands of clones, with more than 65% occurring only once. Sequenced: peripheral blood. These receptors all stem from a man between 65 and 79 years old with COVID-19, enrolled during active disease.

This clone was detected once. This chain joins TRBV7-2 and TRBJ2-5; 11 nucleotides align to TRBD2. This CDR3 has 18 amino acids. Unmatched junction bases numbered 16, after V lost 5 bases and J lost 5 bases. The V gene's germline CDR1 is SGHTA and CDR2 FQGNSA. CDR3 nucleotide sequence: TGTGCCAGCAGCGCATATCCCCTACTAGCGGGAGCTCTCGAGACCCAGTACTTC. Its protein is CASSAYPLLAGALETQYF.

The V gene is TRBV5-4, the J gene TRBJ2-1; 9 bases align to TRBD2. Trimming removed 0 bases from V and 2 bases from J; junction bases left unmatched: 6. This CDR3 has 17 amino acids. Germline lookup yields CDR1 SGHNT and CDR2 YYREEE (reference sequence). CDR3 protein: CASSLGWIAGAYNEQFF. In nucleotides, the CDR3 is TGTGCCAGCAGCTTGGGGTGGATAGCGGGGGCCTACAATGAGCAGTTCTTC.

This chain joins TRBV6-1 and TRBJ1-2; possible D gene TRBD1, 5 bases. Trimming took off 3 bases at V and 4 bases at J, with 15 bases between the two ends. The CDR3 is 15 residues long. Germline CDR1 and CDR2: MNHNS and SASEGT. The CDR3 here is CASSEVSQARYGYTF. CDR3 nucleotide sequence: TGTGCCAGCAGTGAGGTTTCACAGGCCCGCTATGGCTACACCTTC.

The chain has TRBV28 and TRBJ1-2; D is uncertain. There are 12 residues in the CDR3. V was pared by 5 bases and J by 7 bases, with 11 bases between. The germline V gene encodes CDR1 MDHEN and CDR2 SYDVKM. CDR3 sequence reads: CASSPGRGGYTF. The CDR3 bases are TGTGCCAGCAGTCCGGGCCGGGGTGGCTACACCTTC.

The V gene is TRBV19, the J gene TRBJ2-1; 16 positions agree with TRBD2. This CDR3 is built from 17 residues. V lost 4 bases and J lost 8; bases outside the gene matches: 8. From germline, CDR1 is LNHDA and CDR2 SQIVND (reference sequence). CDR3 amino acids: CASSKTGTSGRAYEQFF. Here the CDR3 DNA reads TGTGCCAGTAGTAAGACCGGGACTAGCGGGAGGGCCTATGAGCAGTTCTTC.

V is TRBV6-6 and J is TRBJ2-1, with D perhaps TRBD1 (6 bases). The germline CDR1 and CDR2 sequences are MNHNY and SVGAGI (reference sequence). Trimming shortened V by 5 bases and J by 3 bases, and 14 bases separated the two germline ends. The CDR3 contains 15 residues. CDR3 DNA: TGTGCCAGCAGTACTGGTGGGGGCCACTACAATGAGCAGTTCTTC. Its protein is CASSTGGGHYNEQFF.

V gene TRBV30 combines with J gene TRBJ1-2, with 8 bases identical to TRBD1. J was trimmed by 5 bases and V by 5 bases; bases with no gene match: 16. Germline assignment: CDR1 GTSNPN and CDR2 SVGIG (reference sequence). This CDR3 region has 16 residues. The CDR3 sequence: CAWGTGLHSTEYGYTF. CDR3 bases: TGTGCCTGGGGGACAGGCCTACACAGTACAGAATATGGCTACACCTTC.

The CDR3 here is CASSLRTSGDYNEQFF. CDR3 nucleotide sequence: TGTGCCAGCAGCTTACGGACTAGCGGGGATTACAATGAGCAGTTCTTC. This sequence joins TRBV7-8 and TRBJ2-1; 12 positions match TRBD2. The CDR3 has 16 amino acids. J was trimmed by 4 bases and V by 2 bases; bases with no gene match: 3. Germline V gene lookup returns CDR1 SGHVS and CDR2 FQNEAQ.

The chain couples TRBV24-1 to TRBJ1-1, with D unresolved. This CDR3 spans 14 amino acids. V was clipped by 9 bases and J by 2 bases, with 15 bases between them. Per germline, CDR1 KGHDR and CDR2 SFDVKD. The CDR3 sequence: CATQARDRNTEAFF. CDR3 nucleotides: TGTGCCACCCAAGCGAGAGACCGAAACACTGAAGCTTTCTTT.

The J gene is TRBJ2-7, the V gene TRBV5-4, with 7 nucleotides matching TRBD1. Looked up from germline, CDR1 is SGHNT and CDR2 is YYREEE (reference sequence). Trimming cost V 1 base and J 7 bases; bases outside gene matches: 14. This CDR3 has 16 amino acids. In DNA form, the CDR3 reads TGTGCCAGCAGCTTGAAGGGGGCTGGGGCTACGGGGGAGCAGTACTTC. It is translated as CASSLKGAGATGEQYF.

The chain joins TRBV6-5 to TRBJ2-3; 8 bases fit TRBD2. With V trimmed by 7 bases and J by 3 bases, 3 bases remained unmatched. Germline V gene sequence: CDR1 MNHEY, CDR2 SVGAGI. The CDR3 sequence is 13 residues long. The CDR3 loop reads CASKRGGTDTQYF. CDR3 in DNA: TGTGCCAGCAAACGGGGGGGGACAGATACGCAGTATTTT.